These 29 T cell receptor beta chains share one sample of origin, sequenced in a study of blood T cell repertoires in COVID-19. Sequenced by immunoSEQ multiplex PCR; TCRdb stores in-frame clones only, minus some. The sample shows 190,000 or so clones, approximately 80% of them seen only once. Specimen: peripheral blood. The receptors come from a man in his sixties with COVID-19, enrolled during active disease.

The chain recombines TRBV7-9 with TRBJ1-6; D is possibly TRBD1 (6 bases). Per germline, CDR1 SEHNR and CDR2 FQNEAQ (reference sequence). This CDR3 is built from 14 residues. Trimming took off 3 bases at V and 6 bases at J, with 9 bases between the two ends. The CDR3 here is CASSLGAGNSPLHF. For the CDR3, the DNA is TGTGCCAGCAGCTTGGGGGCGGGTAATTCACCCCTCCACTTT.

For the CDR3, the DNA is TGCGCCAGCAGCTATCAGGGTGACGAGTATCAAAAACTGTTTTTT. Translated: CASSYQGDEYQKLFF. The chain couples TRBV5-1 to TRBJ1-4; possible D gene TRBD1, 5 bases. Trimming left V 3 bases short and J 9 bases short, with 18 bases between. CDR1 SGHRS and CDR2 YFSETQ come from the germline V gene. The CDR3 has 15 amino acids.

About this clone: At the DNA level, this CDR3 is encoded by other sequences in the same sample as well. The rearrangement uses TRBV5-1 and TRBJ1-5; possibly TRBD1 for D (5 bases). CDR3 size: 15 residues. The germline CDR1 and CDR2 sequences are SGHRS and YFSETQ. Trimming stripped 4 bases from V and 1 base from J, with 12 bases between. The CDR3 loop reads CASSLDGGSNQPQHF. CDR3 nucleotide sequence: TGCGCCAGCAGCCTAGACGGGGGGAGCAATCAGCCCCAGCATTTT.

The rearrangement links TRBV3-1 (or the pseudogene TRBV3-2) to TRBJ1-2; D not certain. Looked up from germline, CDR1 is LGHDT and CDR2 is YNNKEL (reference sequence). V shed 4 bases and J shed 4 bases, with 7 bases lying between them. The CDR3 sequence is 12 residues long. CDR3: CASSPGGYGYTF. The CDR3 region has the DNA TGTGCCAGCAGCCCCGGAGGCTATGGCTACACCTTC.

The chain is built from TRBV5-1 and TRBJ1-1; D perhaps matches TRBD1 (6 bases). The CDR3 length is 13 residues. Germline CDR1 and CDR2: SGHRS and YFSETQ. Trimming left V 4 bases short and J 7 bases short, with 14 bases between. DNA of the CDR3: TGCGCCAGCAGCGCCCGGGGGGGCGGTGAAGCTTTCTTT. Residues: CASSARGGGEAFF. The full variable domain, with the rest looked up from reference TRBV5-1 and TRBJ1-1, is KAGVTQTPRYLIKTRGQQVTLSCSPISGHRSVSWYQQTPGQGLQFLFEYFSETQRNKGNFPGRFSGRQFSNSRSEMNVSTLELGDSALYLCASSARGGGEAFFGQGTRLTVV.

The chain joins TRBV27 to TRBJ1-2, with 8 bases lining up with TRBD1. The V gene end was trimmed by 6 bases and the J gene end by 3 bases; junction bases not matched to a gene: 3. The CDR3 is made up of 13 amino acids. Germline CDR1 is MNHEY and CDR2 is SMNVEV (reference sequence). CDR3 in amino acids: CASRETGDYGYTF. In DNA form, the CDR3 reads TGTGCCAGCAGGGAGACAGGGGACTATGGCTACACCTTC.

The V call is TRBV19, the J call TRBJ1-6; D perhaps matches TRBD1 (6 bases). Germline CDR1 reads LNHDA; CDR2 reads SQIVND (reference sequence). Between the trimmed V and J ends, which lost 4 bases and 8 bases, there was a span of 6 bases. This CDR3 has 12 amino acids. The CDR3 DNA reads TGTGCCAGTAGTAACAGGGATTCACCCCTCCACTTT. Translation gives CASSNRDSPLHF.

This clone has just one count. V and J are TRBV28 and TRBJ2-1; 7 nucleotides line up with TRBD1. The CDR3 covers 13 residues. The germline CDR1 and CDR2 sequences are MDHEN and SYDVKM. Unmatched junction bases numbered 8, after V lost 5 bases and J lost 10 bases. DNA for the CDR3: TGTGCCAGCAGTCTAGGACAGGCGAGGGAGCAGTTCTTC. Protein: CASSLGQAREQFF.

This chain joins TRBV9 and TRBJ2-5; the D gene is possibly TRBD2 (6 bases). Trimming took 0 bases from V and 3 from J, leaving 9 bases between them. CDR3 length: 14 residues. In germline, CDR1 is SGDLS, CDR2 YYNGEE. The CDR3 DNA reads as TGTGCCAGCAGCGTAGGCGGGAACAAAGAGACCCAGTACTTC. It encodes CASSVGGNKETQYF.

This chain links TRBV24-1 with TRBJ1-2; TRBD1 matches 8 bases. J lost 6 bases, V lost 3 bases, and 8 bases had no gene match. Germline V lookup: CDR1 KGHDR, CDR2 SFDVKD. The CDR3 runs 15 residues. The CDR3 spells CATSDRTGPGDGYTF. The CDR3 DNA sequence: TGTGCCACCAGTGATCGGACAGGGCCCGGTGATGGCTACACCTTC.

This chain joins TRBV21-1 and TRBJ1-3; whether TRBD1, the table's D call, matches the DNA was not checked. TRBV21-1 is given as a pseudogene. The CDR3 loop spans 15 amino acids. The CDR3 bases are TGTGCCAGCAGGAGGAAGGGGGTCCTCGGAAACACCATATATTTT. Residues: CASRRKGVLGNTIYF.

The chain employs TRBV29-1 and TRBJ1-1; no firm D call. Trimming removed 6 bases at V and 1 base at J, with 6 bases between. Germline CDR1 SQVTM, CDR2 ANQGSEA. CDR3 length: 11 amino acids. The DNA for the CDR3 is TGCAGCGTCTCTAAGAACACTGAAGCTTTCTTT. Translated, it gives CSVSKNTEAFF.

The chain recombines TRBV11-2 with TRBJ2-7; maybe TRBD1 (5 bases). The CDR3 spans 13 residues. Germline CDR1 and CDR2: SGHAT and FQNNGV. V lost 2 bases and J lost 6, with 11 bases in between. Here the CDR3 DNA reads TGTGCCAGCAGCTTAAAATCAGGGTTCGAGCAGTACTTC. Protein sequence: CASSLKSGFEQYF.

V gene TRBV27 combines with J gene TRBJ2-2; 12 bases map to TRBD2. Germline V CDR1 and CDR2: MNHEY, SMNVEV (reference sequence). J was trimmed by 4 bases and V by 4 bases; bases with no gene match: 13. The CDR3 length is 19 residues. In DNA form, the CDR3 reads TGTGCCAGCAGTTCAAGAAGGACGCTAGCGGGAGGGAGCACCGGGGAGCTGTTTTTT. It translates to CASSSRRTLAGGSTGELFF.

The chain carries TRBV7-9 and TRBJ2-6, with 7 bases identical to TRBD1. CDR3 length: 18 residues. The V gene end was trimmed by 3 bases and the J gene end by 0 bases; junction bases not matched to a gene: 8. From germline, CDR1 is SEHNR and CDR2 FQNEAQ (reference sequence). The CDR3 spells CASSFRQGLSSGANVLTF. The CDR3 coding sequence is TGTGCCAGCAGCTTTCGACAGGGCCTAAGCTCTGGGGCCAACGTCCTGACTTTC.

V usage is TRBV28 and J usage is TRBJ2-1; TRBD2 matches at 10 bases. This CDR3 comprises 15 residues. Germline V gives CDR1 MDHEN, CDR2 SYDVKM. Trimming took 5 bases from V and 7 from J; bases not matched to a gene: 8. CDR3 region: CASSMTSGWKNEQFF. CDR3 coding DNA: TGTGCCAGCAGTATGACTAGCGGGTGGAAAAATGAGCAGTTCTTC.

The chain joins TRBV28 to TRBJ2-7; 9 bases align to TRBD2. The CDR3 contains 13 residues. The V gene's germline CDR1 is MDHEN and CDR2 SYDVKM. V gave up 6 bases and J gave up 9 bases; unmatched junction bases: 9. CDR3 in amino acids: CASSLGTSIGQYF. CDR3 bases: TGTGCCAGCAGCCTCGGGACTAGCATTGGGCAGTACTTC.

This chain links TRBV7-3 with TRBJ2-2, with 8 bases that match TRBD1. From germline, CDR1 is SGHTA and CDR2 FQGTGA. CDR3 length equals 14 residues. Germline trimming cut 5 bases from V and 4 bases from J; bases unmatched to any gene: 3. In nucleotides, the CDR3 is TGTGCCAGCAGCCCCGGGACAGGCACCGGGGAGCTGTTTTTT. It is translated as CASSPGTGTGELFF. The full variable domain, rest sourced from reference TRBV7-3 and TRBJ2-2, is GAGVSQTPSNKVTEKGKYVELRCDPISGHTALYWYRQSLGQGPEFLIYFQGTGAADDSGLPNDRFFAVRPEGSVSTLKIQRTERGDSAVYLCASSPGTGTGELFFGEGSRLTVL.

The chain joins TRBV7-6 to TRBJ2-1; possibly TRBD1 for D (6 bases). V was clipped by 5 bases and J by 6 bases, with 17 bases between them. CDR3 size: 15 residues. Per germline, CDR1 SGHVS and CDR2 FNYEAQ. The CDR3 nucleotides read TGTGCCAGCAGCCTCGGGACATCCACCTCCAATGAGCAGTTCTTC. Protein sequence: CASSLGTSTSNEQFF.

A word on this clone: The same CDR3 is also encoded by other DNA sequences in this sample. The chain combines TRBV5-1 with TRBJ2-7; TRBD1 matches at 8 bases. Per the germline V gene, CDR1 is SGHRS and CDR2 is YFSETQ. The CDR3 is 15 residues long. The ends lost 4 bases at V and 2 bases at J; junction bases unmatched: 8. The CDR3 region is CASSLGAGGPYEQYF. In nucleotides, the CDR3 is TGCGCCAGCAGCCTGGGGGCAGGGGGCCCCTACGAGCAGTACTTC.

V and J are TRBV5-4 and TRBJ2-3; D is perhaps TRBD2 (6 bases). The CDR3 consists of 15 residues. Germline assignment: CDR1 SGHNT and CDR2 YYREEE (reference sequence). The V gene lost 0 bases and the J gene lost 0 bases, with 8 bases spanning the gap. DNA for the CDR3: TGTGCCAGCAGCTTGGTCGGGGGTAGCACAGATACGCAGTATTTT. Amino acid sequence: CASSLVGGSTDTQYF.

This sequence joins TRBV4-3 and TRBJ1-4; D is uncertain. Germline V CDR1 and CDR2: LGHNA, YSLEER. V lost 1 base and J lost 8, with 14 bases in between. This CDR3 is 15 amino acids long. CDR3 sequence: CASSQADGPGEKLFF. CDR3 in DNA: TGCGCCAGCAGCCAAGCCGACGGTCCCGGGGAAAAACTGTTTTTT.

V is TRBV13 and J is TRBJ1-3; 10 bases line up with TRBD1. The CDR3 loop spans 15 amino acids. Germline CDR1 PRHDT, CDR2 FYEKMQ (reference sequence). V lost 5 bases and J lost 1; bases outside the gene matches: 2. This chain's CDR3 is CASSTGQGSGNTIYF. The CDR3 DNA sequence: TGTGCCAGCAGCACGGGACAGGGGTCTGGAAACACCATATATTTT.

CDR3 sequence: CASSLGGRRTDTQYF. CDR3 DNA: TGTGCCAGCAGCTTAGGGGGCCGTCGCACAGATACGCAGTATTTT. V gene TRBV11-3 combines with J gene TRBJ2-3, with a tentative D call TRBD1 (5 bases). Per germline, CDR1 SGHNT and CDR2 YENEEA. Between the trimmed V and J ends, which lost 1 base and 1 base, there was a span of 9 bases. This CDR3 region has 15 residues.

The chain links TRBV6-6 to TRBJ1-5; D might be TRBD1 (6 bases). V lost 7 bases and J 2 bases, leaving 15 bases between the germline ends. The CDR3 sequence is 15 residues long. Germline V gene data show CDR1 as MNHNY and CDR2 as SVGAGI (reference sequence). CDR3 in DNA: TGTGCCAGCACCCAACAGGGAGCGGGCAATCAGCCCCAGCATTTT. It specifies CASTQQGAGNQPQHF.

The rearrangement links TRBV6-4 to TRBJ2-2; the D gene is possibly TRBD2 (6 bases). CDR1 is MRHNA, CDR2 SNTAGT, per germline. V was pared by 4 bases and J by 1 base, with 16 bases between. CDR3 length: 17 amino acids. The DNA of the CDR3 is TGTGCCAGCAGTGCCAGCGGCGGGGTAGTGAACACCGGGGAGCTGTTTTTT. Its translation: CASSASGGVVNTGELFF.

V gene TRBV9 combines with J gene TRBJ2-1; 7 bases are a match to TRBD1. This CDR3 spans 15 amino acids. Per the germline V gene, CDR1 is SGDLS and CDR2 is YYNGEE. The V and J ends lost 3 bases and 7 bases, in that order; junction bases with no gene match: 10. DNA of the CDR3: TGTGCCAGCAGCGAGGGGGCCCCTAAGTGGAATGAGCAGTTCTTC. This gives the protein CASSEGAPKWNEQFF.

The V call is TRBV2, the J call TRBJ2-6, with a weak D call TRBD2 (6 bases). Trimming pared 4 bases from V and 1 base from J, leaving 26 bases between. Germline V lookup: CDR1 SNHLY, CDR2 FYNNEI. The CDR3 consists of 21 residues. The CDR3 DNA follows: TGTGCCAGCAGTGTCAGCCGGGACCCCGGTTGGGGGGAATCTGGGGCCAACGTCCTGACTTTC. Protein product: CASSVSRDPGWGESGANVLTF. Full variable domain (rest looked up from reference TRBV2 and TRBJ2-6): EPEVTQTPSHQVTQMGQEVILRCVPISNHLYFYWYRQILGQKVEFLVSFYNNEISEKSEIFDDQFSVERPDGSNFTLKIRSTKLEDSAMYFCASSVSRDPGWGESGANVLTFGAGSRLTVL.

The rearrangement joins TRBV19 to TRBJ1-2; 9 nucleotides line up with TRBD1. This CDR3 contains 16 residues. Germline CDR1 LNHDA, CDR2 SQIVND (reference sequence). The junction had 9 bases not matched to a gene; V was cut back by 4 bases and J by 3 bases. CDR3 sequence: CASSTRRQGDYYGYTF. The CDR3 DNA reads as TGTGCCAGTAGTACCCGTAGACAGGGGGACTACTATGGCTACACCTTC.